This T cell receptor (beta chain) was sequenced for a study of blood T cells in healthy people across ages. V lost 6 bases, J lost 7 bases, and 19 bases lay in between. There are 16 residues in the CDR3. CDR1 is MNHNS and CDR2 is SASEGT in the germline V gene. Note on this clonotype: Its antigen is as yet unknown.

The second PCR ran roughly 6 to 12 cycles with a sample-barcoded 5' primer and J-beta primers. Tags on each cDNA molecule came from a template-switch adaptor with 12 random nucleotides. TCRdb redid the calling of the 5' RACE reads with MiXCR, one entry per CDR3 protein. Found here are 700,000 to 900,000 distinct CDR3 sequences, 53% of them singletons; the top ten hold approximately 41%. The study's findings and limits: Per million T cells, TCR beta diversity dropped about linearly as age rose.

The chain has TRBV6-1 and TRBJ1-6; the D gene is possibly TRBD1 (6 bases). This receptor was obtained from an elderly man in good health. The source material was blood. CDR3 sequence: CASRKPYRDRNSPLHF. DNA of the CDR3: TGTGCCAGCAGGAAACCCTACAGGGACCGCAATTCACCCCTCCACTTT.